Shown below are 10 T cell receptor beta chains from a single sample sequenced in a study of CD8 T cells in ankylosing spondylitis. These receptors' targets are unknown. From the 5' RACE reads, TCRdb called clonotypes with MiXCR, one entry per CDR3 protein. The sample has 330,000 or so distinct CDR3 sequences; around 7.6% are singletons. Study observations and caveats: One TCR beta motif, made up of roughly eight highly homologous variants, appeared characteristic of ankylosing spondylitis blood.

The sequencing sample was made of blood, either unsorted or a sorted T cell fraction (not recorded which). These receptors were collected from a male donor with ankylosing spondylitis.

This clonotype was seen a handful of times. CDR3 sequence (DNA): TGTGCCAGCAGTTTTTGGTCTAGGTTAGCGGGAGACTACGAGCAGTACTTC. Translation gives CASSFWSRLAGDYEQYF. The chain employs TRBV12-3 or TRBV12-4 and TRBJ2-7; 9 nucleotides match TRBD2. CDR3 length: 17 residues. V was clipped by 3 bases and J by 3 bases; unmatched bases: 12.

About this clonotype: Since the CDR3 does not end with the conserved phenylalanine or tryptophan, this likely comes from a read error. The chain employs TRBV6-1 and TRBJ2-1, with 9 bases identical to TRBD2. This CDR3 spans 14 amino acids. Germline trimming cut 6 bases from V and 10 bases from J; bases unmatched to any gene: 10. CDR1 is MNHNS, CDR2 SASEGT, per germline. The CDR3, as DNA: TGTGCCAGCAGCCCAACTAGCGGGCGGAGGGAGCAGTTCATC. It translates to CASSPTSGRREQFI.

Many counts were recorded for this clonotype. CDR3 coding DNA: TGTGCCAGCACCTTTAGCGGGAGTTCCTACAATGAGCAGTTCTTC. Amino acids: CASTFSGSSYNEQFF. V usage is TRBV28 and J usage is TRBJ2-1, with 9 bases matching TRBD2. The CDR3 loop spans 15 amino acids. Germline values: CDR1 MDHEN, CDR2 SYDVKM. V gave up 7 bases and J gave up 1 base; unmatched junction bases: 5.

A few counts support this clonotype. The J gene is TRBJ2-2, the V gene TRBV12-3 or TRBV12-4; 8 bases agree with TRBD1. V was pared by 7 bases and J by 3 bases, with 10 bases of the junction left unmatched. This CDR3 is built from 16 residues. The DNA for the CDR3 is TGTGCCAGCAAGCGCTTCGTGACAGGGGACACCGGGGAGCTGTTTTTT. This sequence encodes CASKRFVTGDTGELFF.

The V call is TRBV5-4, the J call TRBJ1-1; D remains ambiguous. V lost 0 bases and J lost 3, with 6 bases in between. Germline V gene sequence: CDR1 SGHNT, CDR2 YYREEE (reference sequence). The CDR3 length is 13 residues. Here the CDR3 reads CASSLVGDTEAFF. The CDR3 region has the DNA TGTGCCAGCAGCTTGGTTGGAGACACTGAAGCTTTCTTT.

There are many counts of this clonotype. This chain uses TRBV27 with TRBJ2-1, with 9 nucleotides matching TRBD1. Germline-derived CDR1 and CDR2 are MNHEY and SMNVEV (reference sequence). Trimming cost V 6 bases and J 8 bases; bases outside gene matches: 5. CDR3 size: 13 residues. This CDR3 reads CASRGQGPYEQFF. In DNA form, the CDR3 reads TGTGCCAGCAGGGGACAGGGTCCCTATGAGCAGTTCTTC.

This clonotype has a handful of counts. The DNA of the CDR3 is TGTGCCAGCAGTTTAACCACTCAGGCCGAGCAGTACTTC. Its protein is CASSLTTQAEQYF. The chain is built from TRBV12-3 or TRBV12-4 and TRBJ2-7; the D is unclear. Trimming took off 2 bases at V and 6 bases at J, with 11 bases between the two ends. The CDR3 contains 13 residues.

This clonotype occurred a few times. The DNA of the CDR3 is TGTGCCACAGGGACAGACCCCTACGAGCAGTACTTC. Encoded protein: CATGTDPYEQYF. V gene TRBV10-3 combines with J gene TRBJ2-7; 7 bases match TRBD1. J gave up 2 bases and V 10 bases, and 5 bases lay outside the gene matches. Germline CDR1 is ENHRY and CDR2 is SYGVKD. The CDR3 runs to 12 residues.

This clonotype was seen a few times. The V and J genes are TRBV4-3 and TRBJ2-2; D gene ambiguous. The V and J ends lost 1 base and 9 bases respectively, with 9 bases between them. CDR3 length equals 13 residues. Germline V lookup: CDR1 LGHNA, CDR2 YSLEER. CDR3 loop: CASSQVGLRELFF. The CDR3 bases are TGCGCCAGCAGCCAAGTGGGTCTCCGGGAGCTGTTTTTT.

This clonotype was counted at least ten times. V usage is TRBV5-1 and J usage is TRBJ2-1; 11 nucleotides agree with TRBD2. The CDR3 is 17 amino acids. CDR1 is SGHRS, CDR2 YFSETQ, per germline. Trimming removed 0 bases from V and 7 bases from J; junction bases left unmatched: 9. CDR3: CASSLGIAGGPGNEQFF. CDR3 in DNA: TGCGCCAGCAGCTTGGGAATAGCGGGAGGGCCGGGAAATGAGCAGTTCTTC. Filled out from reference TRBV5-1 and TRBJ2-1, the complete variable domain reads KAGVTQTPRYLIKTRGQQVTLSCSPISGHRSVSWYQQTPGQGLQFLFEYFSETQRNKGNFPGRFSGRQFSNSRSEMNVSTLELGDSALYLCASSLGIAGGPGNEQFFGPGTRLTVL.